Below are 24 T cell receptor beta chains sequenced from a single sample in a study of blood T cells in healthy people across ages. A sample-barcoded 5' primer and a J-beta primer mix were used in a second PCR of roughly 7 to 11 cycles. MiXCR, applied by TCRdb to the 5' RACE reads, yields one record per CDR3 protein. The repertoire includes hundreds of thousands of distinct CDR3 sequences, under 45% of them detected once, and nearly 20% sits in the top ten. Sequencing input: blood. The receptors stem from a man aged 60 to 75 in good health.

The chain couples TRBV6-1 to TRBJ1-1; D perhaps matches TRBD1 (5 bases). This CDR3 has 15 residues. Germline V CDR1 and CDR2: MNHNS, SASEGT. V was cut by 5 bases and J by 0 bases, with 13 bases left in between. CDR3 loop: CASSKRDAVNTEAFF. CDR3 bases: TGTGCCAGCAGTAAACGGGACGCGGTGAACACTGAAGCTTTCTTT.

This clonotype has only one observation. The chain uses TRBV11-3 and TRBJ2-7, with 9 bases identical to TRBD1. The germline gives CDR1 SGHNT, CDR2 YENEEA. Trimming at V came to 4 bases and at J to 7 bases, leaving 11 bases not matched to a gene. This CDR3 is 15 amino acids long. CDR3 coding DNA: TGTGCCAGCAGCTCCTACCCCGGGACAGGGAATGAGCAGTACTTC. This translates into CASSSYPGTGNEQYF.

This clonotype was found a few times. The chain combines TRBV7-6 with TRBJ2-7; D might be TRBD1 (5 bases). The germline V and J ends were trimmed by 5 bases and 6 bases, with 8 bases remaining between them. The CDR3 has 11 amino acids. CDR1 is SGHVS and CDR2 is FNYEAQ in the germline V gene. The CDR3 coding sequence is TGTGCCAGCAGCCCGGACACCGAGCAGTACTTC. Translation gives CASSPDTEQYF.

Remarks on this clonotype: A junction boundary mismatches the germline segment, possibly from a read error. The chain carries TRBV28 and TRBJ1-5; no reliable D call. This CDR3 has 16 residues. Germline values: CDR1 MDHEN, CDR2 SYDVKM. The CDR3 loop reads CAGSYRTAASNQPQHF. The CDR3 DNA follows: TGTGCCGGCAGTTACCGGACGGCAGCTAGCAATCAGCCCCAGCATTTT.

CDR3 sequence reads: CASRRRAAGDQPQHF. In DNA form, the CDR3 reads TGTGCCAGCAGACGCCGGGCTGCTGGGGATCAGCCCCAGCATTTT. This chain connects TRBV7-2 to TRBJ1-5; D remains unclear. Germline lookup yields CDR1 SGHTA and CDR2 FQGNSA. V dropped 6 bases and J dropped 5 bases, with 17 bases sitting between them. This CDR3 comprises 15 residues. Based on the CDR3 plus reference TRBV7-2 and TRBJ1-5, the full variable domain is GAGVSQSPSNKVTEKGKDVELRCDPISGHTALYWYRQSLGQGLEFLIYFQGNSAPDKSGLPSDRFSAERTGGSVSTLTIQRTQQEDSAVYLCASRRRAAGDQPQHFGDGTRLSIL.

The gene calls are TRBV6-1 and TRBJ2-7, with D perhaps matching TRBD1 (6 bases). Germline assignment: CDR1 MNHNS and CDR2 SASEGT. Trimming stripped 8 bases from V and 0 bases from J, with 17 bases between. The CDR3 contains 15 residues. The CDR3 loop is CASPVRGRSSYEQYF. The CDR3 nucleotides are TGTGCCAGCCCCGTCAGGGGCCGAAGCTCCTACGAGCAGTACTTC.

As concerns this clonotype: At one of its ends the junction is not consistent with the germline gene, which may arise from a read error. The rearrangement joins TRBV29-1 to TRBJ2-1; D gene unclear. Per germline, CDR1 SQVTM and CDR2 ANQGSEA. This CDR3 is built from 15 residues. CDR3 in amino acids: CSVNSAFSSYSEQFF. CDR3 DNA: TGCAGCGTTAATTCAGCCTTCAGCTCCTACAGTGAGCAGTTCTTC.

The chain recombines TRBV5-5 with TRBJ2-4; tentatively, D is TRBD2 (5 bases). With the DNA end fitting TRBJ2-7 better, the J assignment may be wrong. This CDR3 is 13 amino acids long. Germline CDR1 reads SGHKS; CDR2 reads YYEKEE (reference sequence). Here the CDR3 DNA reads TGTGCCAGCCAGCGGACCTCGACTTACGAGCAGTACTTC. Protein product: CASQRTSTYEQYF.

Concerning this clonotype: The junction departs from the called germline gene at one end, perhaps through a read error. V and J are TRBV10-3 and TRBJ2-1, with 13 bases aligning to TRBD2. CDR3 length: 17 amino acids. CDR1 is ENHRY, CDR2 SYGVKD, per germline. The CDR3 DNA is TGTACCATCAGTGAGTCGGAGACTAGCGGGGGGTACGATGAGCAGTTCTTC. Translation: CTISESETSGGYDEQFF.

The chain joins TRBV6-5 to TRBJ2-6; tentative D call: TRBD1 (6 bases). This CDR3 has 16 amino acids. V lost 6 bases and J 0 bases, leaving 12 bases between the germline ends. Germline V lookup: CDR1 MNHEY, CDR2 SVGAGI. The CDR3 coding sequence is TGTGCCAGCAGCAAGGGACAATACTCTGGGGCCAACGTCCTGACTTTC. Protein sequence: CASSKGQYSGANVLTF.

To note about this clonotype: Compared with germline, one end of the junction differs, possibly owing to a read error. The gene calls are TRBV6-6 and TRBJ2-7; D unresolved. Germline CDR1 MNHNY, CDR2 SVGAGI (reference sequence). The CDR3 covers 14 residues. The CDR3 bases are TGTGCCCGCAGATGTCGCGCTGGTTCCTACGAGCAGTACTTC. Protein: CARRCRAGSYEQYF.

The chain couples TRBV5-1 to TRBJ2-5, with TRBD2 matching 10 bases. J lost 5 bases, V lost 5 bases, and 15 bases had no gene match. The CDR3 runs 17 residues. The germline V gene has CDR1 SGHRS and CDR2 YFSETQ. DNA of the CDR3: TGCGCCAGCAGAAAACCGCTAGCGGGGGCCTCGAGGGAGACCCAGTACTTC. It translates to CASRKPLAGASRETQYF.

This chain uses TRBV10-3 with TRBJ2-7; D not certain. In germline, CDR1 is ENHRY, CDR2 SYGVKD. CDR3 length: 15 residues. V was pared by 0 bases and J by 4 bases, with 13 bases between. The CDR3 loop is CAISESEQSRYEQYF. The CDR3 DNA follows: TGTGCCATCAGTGAGTCGGAGCAGTCTAGGTACGAGCAGTACTTC.

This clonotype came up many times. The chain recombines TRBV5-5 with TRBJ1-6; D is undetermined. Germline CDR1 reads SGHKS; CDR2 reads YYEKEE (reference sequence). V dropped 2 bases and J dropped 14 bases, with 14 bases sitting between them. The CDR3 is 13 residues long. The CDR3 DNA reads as TGTGCCAGCAGCTTTACCCACGATGGATCCCTCCACTTT. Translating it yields CASSFTHDGSLHF.

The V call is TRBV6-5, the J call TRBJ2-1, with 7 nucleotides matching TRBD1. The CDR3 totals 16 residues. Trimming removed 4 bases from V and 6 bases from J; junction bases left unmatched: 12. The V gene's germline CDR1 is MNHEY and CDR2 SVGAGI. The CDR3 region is CASSSAGTVHSNEQFF. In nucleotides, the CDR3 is TGTGCCAGCAGTTCAGCCGGGACAGTCCATTCCAATGAGCAGTTCTTC.

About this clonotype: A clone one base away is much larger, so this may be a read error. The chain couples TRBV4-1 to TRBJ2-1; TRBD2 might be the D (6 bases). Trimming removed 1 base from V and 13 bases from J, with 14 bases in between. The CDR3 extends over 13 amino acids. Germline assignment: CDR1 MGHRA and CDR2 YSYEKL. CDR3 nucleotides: TGCGCCAGCAGCCAAGTCTCGGGAGAGACCCAGTTCTTC. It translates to CASSQVSGETQFF.

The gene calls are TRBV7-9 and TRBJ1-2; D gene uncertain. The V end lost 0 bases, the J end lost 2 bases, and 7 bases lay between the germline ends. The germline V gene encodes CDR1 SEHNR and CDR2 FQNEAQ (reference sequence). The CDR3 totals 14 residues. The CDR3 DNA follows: TGTGCCAGCAGCTTAGCAGCTCTGAACTATGGCTACACCTTC. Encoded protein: CASSLAALNYGYTF.

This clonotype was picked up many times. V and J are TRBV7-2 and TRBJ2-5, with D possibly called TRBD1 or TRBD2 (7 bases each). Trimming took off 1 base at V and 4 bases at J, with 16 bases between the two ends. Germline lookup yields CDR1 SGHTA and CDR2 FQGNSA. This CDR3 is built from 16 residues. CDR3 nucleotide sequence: TGTGCCAGCAGCTTAGAAGGGTCCAGGGGGGGAGAGACCCAGTACTTC. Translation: CASSLEGSRGGETQYF.

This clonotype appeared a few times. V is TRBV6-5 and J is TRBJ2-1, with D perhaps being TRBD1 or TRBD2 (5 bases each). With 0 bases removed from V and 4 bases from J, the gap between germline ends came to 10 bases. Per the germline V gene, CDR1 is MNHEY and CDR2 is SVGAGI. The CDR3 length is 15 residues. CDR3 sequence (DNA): TGTGCCAGCAGTTACTCGGGGACGGAGTACAATGAGCAGTTCTTC. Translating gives CASSYSGTEYNEQFF.

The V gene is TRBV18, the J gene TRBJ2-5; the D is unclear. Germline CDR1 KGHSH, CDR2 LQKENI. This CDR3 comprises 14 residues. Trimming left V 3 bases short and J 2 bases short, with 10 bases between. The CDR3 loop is CASSPAGSQETQYF. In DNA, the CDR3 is TGTGCCAGCTCACCGGCCGGGTCGCAAGAGACCCAGTACTTC. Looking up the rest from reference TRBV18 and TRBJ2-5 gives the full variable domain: NAGVMQNPRHLVRRRGQEARLRCSPMKGHSHVYWYRQLPEEGLKFMVYLQKENIIDESGMPKERFSAEFPKEGPSILRIQQVVRGDSAAYFCASSPAGSQETQYFGPGTRLLVL.

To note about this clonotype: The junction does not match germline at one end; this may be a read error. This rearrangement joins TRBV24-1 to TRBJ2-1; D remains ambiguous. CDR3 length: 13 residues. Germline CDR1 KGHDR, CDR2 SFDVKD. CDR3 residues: CSTSDLSGPEQFF. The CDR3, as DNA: TGTTCCACCAGTGATTTGTCCGGGCCTGAGCAGTTCTTC.

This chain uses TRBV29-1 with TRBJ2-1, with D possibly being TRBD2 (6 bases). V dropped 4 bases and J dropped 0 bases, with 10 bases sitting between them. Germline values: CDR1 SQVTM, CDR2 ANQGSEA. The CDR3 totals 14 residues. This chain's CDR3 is CSVGRASSYNEQFF. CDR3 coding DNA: TGCAGCGTTGGGAGGGCCAGCTCCTACAATGAGCAGTTCTTC.

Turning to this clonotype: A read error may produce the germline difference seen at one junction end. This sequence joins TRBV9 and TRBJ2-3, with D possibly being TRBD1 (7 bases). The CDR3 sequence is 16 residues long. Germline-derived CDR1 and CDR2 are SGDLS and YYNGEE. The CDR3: CASSPKGRTGTDTRYF. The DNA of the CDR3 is TGTGCCAGCAGCCCTAAGGGGAGGACAGGCACAGATACGCGGTATTTT.

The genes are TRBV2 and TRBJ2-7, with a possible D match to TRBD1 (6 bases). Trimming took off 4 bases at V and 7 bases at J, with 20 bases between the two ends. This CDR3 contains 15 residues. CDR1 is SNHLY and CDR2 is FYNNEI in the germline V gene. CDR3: CASSAGGLYLAEQYF. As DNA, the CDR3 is TGTGCCAGCAGTGCTGGGGGCCTCTACTTAGCGGAGCAGTACTTC.